The 7 T cell receptor beta chains reported below all come from one sample, sequenced in a study of T cell clonotyping in hematopoietic cell transplantation. Time point specified: recipient sample about 28 days before transplant, after cytoreduction. TCRdb keeps only in-frame clones here, not all; method: immunoSEQ multiplex PCR. Of about 36,000 clones in the sample, 85% to 95% were seen once. The input for sequencing was peripheral blood mononuclear cells, taken before stem cell transplant. Source of these receptors: a man aged 40-50 years with chronic myeloid leukemia. Some clones in this sample may be carry-over from other donors' samples.

V is TRBV27 and J is TRBJ1-1, with a weak D call TRBD1 (5 bases). The CDR3 runs to 14 residues. V lost 10 bases, J lost 1 base, and 16 bases lay in between. Germline assignment: CDR1 MNHEY and CDR2 SMNVEV (reference sequence). This CDR3 is CATHSRAANTEAFF. CDR3 coding DNA: TGTGCCACCCATTCCAGGGCAGCGAACACTGAAGCTTTCTTT.

The chain links TRBV28 to TRBJ1-1, with unresolved D. The CDR3 has 14 residues. In germline, CDR1 is MDHEN, CDR2 SYDVKM. Trimming cost V 9 bases and J 1 base, with 15 bases left between them. Here the CDR3 reads CASFVGPPNTEAFF. The DNA for the CDR3 is TGTGCCAGTTTCGTCGGGCCGCCGAACACTGAAGCTTTCTTT. Together with reference TRBV28 and TRBJ1-1, the CDR3 gives the full variable domain: DVKVTQSSRYLVKRTGEKVFLECVQDMDHENMFWYRQDPGLGLRLIYFSYDVKMKEKGDIPEGYSVSREKKERFSLILESASTNQTSMYLCASFVGPPNTEAFFGQGTRLTVV.

This clone showed up just once. The chain joins TRBV6-5 to TRBJ2-1; D possibly uses TRBD1 or TRBD2 (5 bases each). V lost 6 bases and J lost 5, with 17 bases in between. The germline V gene has CDR1 MNHEY and CDR2 SVGAGI. The CDR3 has 15 residues. The CDR3 region has the DNA TGTGCCAGCAGCGCTTCCGGGACCGTGGACAATGAGCAGTTCTTC. Protein: CASSASGTVDNEQFF.

Comments on this clone: Other DNA sequences within the sample encode an identical CDR3. V gene TRBV11-3 combines with J gene TRBJ1-6; D gene uncertain. The length of the CDR3 is 14 residues. Trimming took 1 base from V and 10 from J, leaving 11 bases between them. Per germline, CDR1 SGHNT and CDR2 YENEEA. CDR3 sequence reads: CASSLARGNSPLHF. For the CDR3, the DNA is TGTGCCAGCAGCTTAGCCCGAGGGAACTCACCCCTCCACTTT. Variable domain in full (rest from reference TRBV11-3 and TRBJ1-6): EAGVVQSPRYKIIEKKQPVAFWCNPISGHNTLYWYLQNLGQGPELLIRYENEEAVDDSQLPKDRFSAERLKGVDSTLKIQPAELGDSAVYLCASSLARGNSPLHFGNGTRLTVT.

This clone is medium-sized within its sample. This chain links TRBV28 with TRBJ2-1; weak D call: TRBD2 (5 bases). The CDR3 runs to 14 residues. In germline, CDR1 is MDHEN, CDR2 SYDVKM. The ends were cut back, 3 bases at V and 4 bases at J, with 10 bases in the middle. The CDR3 loop reads CASSFGLIYNEQFF. Here the CDR3 DNA reads TGTGCCAGCAGTTTCGGACTCATATACAATGAGCAGTTCTTC.

This chain uses TRBV5-1 with TRBJ2-5; D may be TRBD2 (7 bases). This CDR3 comprises 16 residues. Per germline, CDR1 SGHRS and CDR2 YFSETQ. V lost 5 bases, J lost 5 bases, and 22 bases lay in between. CDR3 nucleotide sequence: TGCGCCAGCAGGGCCGGCGGGGGCCTTATCAGCGAGACCCAGTACTTC. Translating it yields CASRAGGGLISETQYF.

This chain uses TRBV7-6 with TRBJ2-3, with D possibly being TRBD1 (7 bases). The ends were cut back, 1 base at V and 3 bases at J, with 17 bases in the middle. The germline CDR1 and CDR2 sequences are SGHVS and FNYEAQ. The CDR3 runs 17 residues. The CDR3 DNA is TGTGCCAGCAGCTTAGAGTTGGGTCAGGGGGGTACAGATACGCAGTATTTT. Translating gives CASSLELGQGGTDTQYF.